This entry lists 26 T cell receptor beta chains sequenced from one sample in a study of post-analysis software for immune sequencing data. Findings and limits, study-wide: TRBV segments more frequent in patients than in controls numbered five and included TRBV5-6, TRBV5-1 and TRBV20-1.

No antigen is known for these receptors. cDNA libraries for TCR beta contained unique molecular identifiers. One entry per CDR3 protein, called by TCRdb with MiXCR from the PCR reads. The sample lists approximately 730,000 distinct CDR3 sequences, under 60% occurring once. Sequencing used blood. The receptors were sampled from a girl aged 5-17 years with multiple sclerosis.

This clonotype was found a few times. V and J are TRBV9 and TRBJ2-3, with 9 bases fitting TRBD2. CDR1 and CDR2 (germline): SGDLS, YYNGEE. CDR3 length equals 17 residues. V trimming: 0 bases; J trimming: 5 bases; junction bases outside the gene matches: 10. Written as DNA, the CDR3 is TGTGCCAGCAGCGTAGGTCCTAGCGGGAAGGTTGTAGATACGCAGTATTTT. It is translated as CASSVGPSGKVVDTQYF.

CDR3 in DNA: TGTGCCAGCAGTTTAGAGGTTGGACAGGGCGCTTTTTTCGGGGAGACCCAGTACTTC. Encoded protein: CASSLEVGQGAFFGETQYF. This chain uses TRBV12-3 or TRBV12-4 with TRBJ2-5, with 8 positions matching TRBD1. The CDR3 extends over 19 amino acids. With 1 base clipped from V and 5 bases from J, the junction kept 18 bases outside the gene matches.

V is TRBV20-1 and J is TRBJ1-1; 7 nucleotides align to TRBD1. Germline lookup yields CDR1 DFQATT and CDR2 SNEGSKA (reference sequence). The CDR3 is 14 amino acids. V shed 0 bases, J shed 0 bases, and the junction held 1 base outside the gene matches. CDR3 loop: CSARDTGVNTEAFF. Here the CDR3 DNA reads TGCAGTGCTAGAGACACAGGGGTGAACACTGAAGCTTTCTTT.

The chain couples TRBV6-2 or TRBV6-3 to TRBJ1-5; no reliable D call. The germline V gene encodes CDR1 MNHEY and CDR2 SVGEGT. The CDR3 runs 15 residues. V was pared by 5 bases and J by 2 bases, with 13 bases between. This CDR3 reads CASSKGKSGNQPQHF. The CDR3, as DNA: TGTGCCAGCAGTAAAGGTAAATCGGGCAATCAGCCCCAGCATTTT.

The chain is built from TRBV5-5 and TRBJ2-1; 11 bases match TRBD2. This CDR3 is built from 16 residues. J was trimmed by 9 bases and V by 6 bases; bases with no gene match: 14. Germline V gene data show CDR1 as SGHKS and CDR2 as YYEKEE (reference sequence). The CDR3 region has the DNA TGTGCCAGCACCTTACTAGCGGGGGCCTTTGGGGTTGAGCAGTTCTTC. It specifies CASTLLAGAFGVEQFF. The entire variable domain, with the rest obtained from reference TRBV5-5 and TRBJ2-1, is as follows: DAGVTQSPTHLIKTRGQQVTLRCSPISGHKSVSWYQQVLGQGPQFIFQYYEKEERGRGNFPDRFSARQFPNYSSELNVNALLLGDSALYLCASTLLAGAFGVEQFFGPGTRLTVL.

This chain uses TRBV20-1 with TRBJ2-7; either TRBD1 or TRBD2 may supply D (6 bases each). Germline V gives CDR1 DFQATT, CDR2 SNEGSKA (reference sequence). The CDR3 length is 15 residues. Trimming cost V 0 bases and J 6 bases, with 18 bases left between them. The CDR3 reads CSARDGGQGGSEQYF. In nucleotides, the CDR3 is TGCAGTGCTAGAGATGGGGGGCAAGGAGGGAGCGAGCAGTACTTC.

This chain connects TRBV29-1 to TRBJ2-7, with D perhaps matching TRBD2 (5 bases). The ends were cut back, 1 base at V and 0 bases at J, with 16 bases in the middle. Germline CDR1 and CDR2: SQVTM and ANQGSEA. The CDR3 has 16 residues. Written as DNA, the CDR3 is TGCAGCGTTGAAGGAGGGCTAGCTGGAACCTCCTACGAGCAGTACTTC. It encodes CSVEGGLAGTSYEQYF.

The V call is TRBV20-1, the J call TRBJ2-3; no reliable D call. Germline V gene lookup returns CDR1 DFQATT and CDR2 SNEGSKA (reference sequence). This CDR3 is 16 amino acids long. The germline V and J ends were trimmed by 0 bases and 2 bases, with 15 bases remaining between them. In DNA, the CDR3 is TGCAGTGCTAGAGACTCTGGGCGGCCAAACACAGATACGCAGTATTTT. Translation gives CSARDSGRPNTDTQYF.

Concerning this clonotype itself: At one end, the junction sequence differs from germline, possibly due to a read error. The chain has TRBV6-1 and TRBJ2-6, with 8 bases identical to TRBD1. CDR3 length: 18 residues. Germline CDR1 reads MNHNS; CDR2 reads SASEGT. Here the CDR3 reads CASSVRTGPSGGANVRTF. The CDR3, as DNA: TGTGCCAGCAGTGTCAGGACAGGGCCCTCCGGAGGGGCCAACGTCCGGACTTTC.

A few counts support this clonotype. The chain carries TRBV5-6 and TRBJ2-1; D remains unclear. V lost 4 bases, J lost 5 bases, and 10 bases lay in between. This CDR3 has 13 amino acids. The germline V gene encodes CDR1 SGHDT and CDR2 YYEEEE. The CDR3, as DNA: TGTGCCAGCAGCCGAAATGAGAACAATGAGCAGTTCTTC. Amino acid sequence: CASSRNENNEQFF.

V is TRBV11-2 and J is TRBJ2-1; no clear D. The germline V gene encodes CDR1 SGHAT and CDR2 FQNNGV. This CDR3 contains 10 residues. With 2 bases removed from V and 9 bases from J, the gap between germline ends came to 2 bases. The CDR3 protein is CASSLSEQFF. The CDR3 coding sequence is TGTGCCAGCAGCTTATCTGAGCAGTTCTTC.

V and J are TRBV6-2 or TRBV6-3 and TRBJ1-1; D unclear. The CDR3 extends over 14 amino acids. The germline V and J ends were trimmed by 0 bases and 1 base, with 6 bases remaining between them. Looked up from germline, CDR1 is MNHEY and CDR2 is SVGEGT. For the CDR3, the DNA is TGTGCCAGCAGTTACTCGAGGGAGAACACTGAAGCTTTCTTT. It translates to CASSYSRENTEAFF.

The CDR3 bases are TGTGCCAGCAGCCAGGGACCTACTAGCACAGATACGCAGTATTTT. Its translation: CASSQGPTSTDTQYF. The chain employs TRBV3-1 and TRBJ2-3, with D possibly being TRBD1 or TRBD2 (5 bases each). This CDR3 has 15 amino acids. With 3 bases removed from V and 0 bases from J, the gap between germline ends came to 10 bases. CDR1 is LGHDT and CDR2 is YNNKEL in the germline V gene (reference sequence).

This clonotype was found a few times. The chain recombines TRBV29-1 with TRBJ1-5, with 7 bases that match TRBD1. V trimming: 5 bases; J trimming: 0 bases; junction bases outside the gene matches: 4. The V gene's germline CDR1 is SQVTM and CDR2 ANQGSEA. This CDR3 comprises 14 residues. CDR3 in amino acids: CSVRQGDSNQPQHF. The CDR3 DNA reads TGCAGCGTTCGCCAGGGGGATAGCAATCAGCCCCAGCATTTT.

This clonotype was seen more than once but under ten times. J is TRBJ2-7 and V is TRBV27; D possibly corresponds to TRBD1 (6 bases). The V end lost 6 bases, the J end lost 3 bases, and 12 bases lay between the germline ends. Germline CDR1 is MNHEY and CDR2 is SMNVEV (reference sequence). The length of the CDR3 is 13 residues. Written as DNA, the CDR3 is TGTGCCAGCAGAAAGACAGGAGTCTACGAGCAGTACTTC. This codes for CASRKTGVYEQYF.

Here the CDR3 reads CATSRNRDSPINEQYF. The CDR3 DNA is TGTGCCACCAGCAGAAACCGGGACTCGCCAATCAATGAGCAGTACTTC. V and J are TRBV15 and TRBJ2-5, with D perhaps TRBD2 (6 bases). Trimming stripped 2 bases from V and 11 bases from J, with 24 bases between. This CDR3 region has 16 residues. Germline CDR1 and CDR2: LNHNV and YYDKDF (reference sequence).

The rearrangement links TRBV27 to TRBJ1-4; 7 bases match TRBD1. Per germline, CDR1 MNHEY and CDR2 SMNVEV (reference sequence). V shed 0 bases and J 7 bases; nucleotides not matched to a gene: 8. The CDR3 sequence is 16 residues long. Here the CDR3 DNA reads TGTGCCAGCAGTTTATCGTTAGGGGACAGTGTTGAAAAACTGTTTTTT. It yields the protein CASSLSLGDSVEKLFF.

This clonotype was observed a handful of times. The rearrangement uses TRBV2 and TRBJ1-1; D is unresolved. The CDR3 is 13 amino acids. Trimming stripped 7 bases from V and 9 bases from J, with 18 bases between. The germline V gene encodes CDR1 SNHLY and CDR2 FYNNEI. This CDR3 is CASIARTGSKAFF. DNA for the CDR3: TGTGCCAGCATCGCCCGGACGGGTAGTAAAGCTTTCTTT.

The gene calls are TRBV19 and TRBJ2-1; D uncertain. Germline V gives CDR1 LNHDA, CDR2 SQIVND (reference sequence). With 7 bases removed from V and 0 bases from J, the gap between germline ends came to 13 bases. The CDR3 consists of 15 residues. The CDR3 region has the DNA TGTGCCAGTAAGGGCGCGGATAGCTCCTACAATGAGCAGTTCTTC. Amino acid sequence: CASKGADSSYNEQFF.

This clonotype was seen more than once but under ten times. The rearrangement joins TRBV18 to TRBJ2-7; D could derive from TRBD1 or TRBD2 (6 bases each). Germline V lookup: CDR1 KGHSH, CDR2 LQKENI. CDR3 length equals 12 residues. The V gene lost 6 bases and the J gene lost 7 bases, with 13 bases spanning the gap. The CDR3 sequence is CASSPGGLEQYF. The CDR3 nucleotides read TGTGCCAGCTCCCCTGGGGGGCTTGAGCAGTACTTC.

This clonotype appeared once. The chain is built from TRBV18 and TRBJ1-5, with D possibly being TRBD1 (5 bases). Between the trimmed V and J ends, which lost 3 bases and 7 bases, there was a span of 19 bases. The CDR3 has 16 amino acids. Germline V gene data show CDR1 as KGHSH and CDR2 as LQKENI. CDR3 loop: CASSPEPRVSGQPQHF. The CDR3 bases are TGTGCCAGCTCACCGGAGCCCAGGGTATCGGGGCAGCCCCAGCATTTT.

This clonotype was detected only a few times. The J gene is TRBJ2-1, the V gene TRBV20-1; 10 positions agree with TRBD2. CDR1 is DFQATT and CDR2 is SNEGSKA in the germline V gene (reference sequence). V dropped 2 bases and J dropped 9; count of bases not matched to a gene: 7. This CDR3 is 14 amino acids long. CDR3 residues: CSARWSGRGSEQFF. Written as DNA, the CDR3 is TGCAGTGCTAGATGGAGCGGGAGGGGTTCTGAGCAGTTCTTC.

This chain links TRBV29-1 with TRBJ2-7, with TRBD2 identical over 10 bases. The CDR3 spans 12 residues. The V gene's germline CDR1 is SQVTM and CDR2 ANQGSEA. This CDR3 is CTEAGGPHEQYF. The CDR3 DNA is TGCACCGAAGCGGGAGGGCCTCACGAGCAGTACTTC.

In the case of this clonotype: Sequence at one end of the junction differs from germline and may be a read error. The chain couples TRBV5-1 to TRBJ2-6; 9 bases fit TRBD1. Germline V gives CDR1 SGHRS, CDR2 YFSETQ. The CDR3 has 16 residues. The CDR3 reads CASSTGTGPGANVLIF. Written as DNA, the CDR3 is TGCGCCAGCAGCACGGGGACAGGGCCTGGGGCCAACGTCCTGATTTTC.

As concerns this clonotype: Without the conserved terminal phenylalanine or tryptophan, this CDR3 likely stems from a read error. The gene calls are TRBV5-6 and TRBJ1-5; TRBD1 aligns across 8 bases. The CDR3 loop spans 16 amino acids. With V trimmed by 4 bases and J by 0 bases, 6 bases remained unmatched. Germline V gives CDR1 SGHDT, CDR2 YYEEEE. CDR3 in DNA: TGTGCCAGCAGCCGGGGGCAGGGGGCTAGCAATCAGCCCCAGCATGTT. It codes for CASSRGQGASNQPQHV.

The chain recombines TRBV6-5 with TRBJ2-3; D unclear. Germline loops: CDR1 MNHEY, CDR2 SVGAGI. The length of the CDR3 is 17 residues. Trimming took 1 base from V and 0 from J, leaving 14 bases between them. CDR3 DNA sequence: TGTGCCAGCAGTTACTATAAGACACAAACTAGCACAGATACGCAGTATTTT. It encodes CASSYYKTQTSTDTQYF.